Sequencing of this TCR beta chain was carried out in a study of radiotherapy plus CTLA-4 blockade in lung cancer. The data were produced by immunoSEQ multiplex PCR, yet TCRdb's version contains in-frame clones alone and is incomplete. The sample contains roughly 59,000 clones, approximately 67% of which appear only once. About this clone itself: Its antigen is undetermined.

Patients had chemo-refractory metastatic non-small-cell lung cancer and received focal radiation plus CTLA-4 blockade that used ipilimumab. The study's findings and limits: An expansion of tumor-derived TCR clones occurred in blood after radiotherapy plus ipilimumab.

This CDR3 has 12 amino acids. Germline assignment: CDR1 MDHEN and CDR2 SYDVKM. Trimming took 7 bases from V and 7 from J, leaving 11 bases between them. The chain has TRBV28 and TRBJ2-1, with D perhaps matching TRBD1 (5 bases). Source: peripheral blood, taken from a patient treated with radiotherapy plus ipilimumab. This TCR derives from a human donor with non-small cell lung cancer whose response to radiotherapy plus ipilimumab could not be evaluated. The CDR3 loop reads CASISRENEQFF. Here the CDR3 DNA reads TGTGCCAGCATCTCCAGGGAAAATGAGCAGTTCTTC.